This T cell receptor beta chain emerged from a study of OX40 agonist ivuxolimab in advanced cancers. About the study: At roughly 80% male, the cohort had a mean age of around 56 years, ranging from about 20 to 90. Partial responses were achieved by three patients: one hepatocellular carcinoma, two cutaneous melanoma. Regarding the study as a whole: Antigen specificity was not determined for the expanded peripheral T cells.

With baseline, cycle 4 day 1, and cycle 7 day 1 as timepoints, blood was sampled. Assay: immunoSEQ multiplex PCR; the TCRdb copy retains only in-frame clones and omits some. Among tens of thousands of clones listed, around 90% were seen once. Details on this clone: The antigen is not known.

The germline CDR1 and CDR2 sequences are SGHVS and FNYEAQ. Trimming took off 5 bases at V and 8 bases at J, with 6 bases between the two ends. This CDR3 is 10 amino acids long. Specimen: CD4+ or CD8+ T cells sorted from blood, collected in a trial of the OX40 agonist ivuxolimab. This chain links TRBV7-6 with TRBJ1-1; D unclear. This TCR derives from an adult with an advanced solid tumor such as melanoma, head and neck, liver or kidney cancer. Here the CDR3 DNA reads TGTGCCAGCAGCCCCAAGGAAGCTTTCTTT. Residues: CASSPKEAFF.